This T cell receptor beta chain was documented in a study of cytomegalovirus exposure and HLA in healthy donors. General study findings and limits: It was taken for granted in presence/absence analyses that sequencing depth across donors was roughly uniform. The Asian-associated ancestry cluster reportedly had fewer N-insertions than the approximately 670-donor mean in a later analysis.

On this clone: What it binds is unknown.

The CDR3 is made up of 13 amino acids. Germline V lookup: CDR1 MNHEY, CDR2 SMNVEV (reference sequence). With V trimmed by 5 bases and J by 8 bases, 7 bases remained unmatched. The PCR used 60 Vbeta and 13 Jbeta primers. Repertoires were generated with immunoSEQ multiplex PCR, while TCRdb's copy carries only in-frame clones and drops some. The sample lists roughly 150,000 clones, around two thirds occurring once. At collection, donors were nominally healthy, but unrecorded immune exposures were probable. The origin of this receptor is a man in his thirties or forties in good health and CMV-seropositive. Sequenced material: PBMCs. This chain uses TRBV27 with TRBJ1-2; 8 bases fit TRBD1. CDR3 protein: CASSRVDRGGYTF. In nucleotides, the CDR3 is TGTGCCAGCAGTCGAGTCGACAGGGGCGGCTACACCTTC.